The 11 T cell receptor beta chains presented below share a single source sample, sequenced in a study of blood T cell repertoires in COVID-19 (dated by TCRdb to between 2020 and 2021). The library was generated by the immunoSEQ multiplex PCR assay. TCRdb provides this immuneACCESS table in a form limited to in-frame rearrangements. Some clones are lacking; in checked studies, under half of them reflect an unresolved V gene, and why the rest are absent is not known. The sample records under 110,000 clones, around 80% of which are singletons. The ten largest clones capture 14% to 15% of the sample. The sample was peripheral blood. The receptors come from a woman aged 55-69 years with acute or convalescent COVID-19.

In DNA form, the CDR3 reads TGTGCCTGGAACGGTCCGGTCTACGAGCAGTACTTC. The encoded protein is CAWNGPVYEQYF. The chain uses TRBV30 and TRBJ2-7; no definite D call. Deletions cut 4 bases from V and 3 bases from J, with 10 bases between. The CDR3 consists of 12 residues. Germline CDR1 and CDR2: GTSNPN and SVGIG (reference sequence).

The chain is built from TRBV25-1 and TRBJ2-3; 9 bases align to TRBD1. The germline V gene has CDR1 MGHDK and CDR2 SYGVNS. J gave up 2 bases and V 7 bases, and 10 bases lay outside the gene matches. CDR3 length: 16 residues. The DNA for the CDR3 is TGTGCCAGCACCGGACGGGGACAGGGCTTCACAGATACGCAGTATTTT. It encodes CASTGRGQGFTDTQYF. The full variable domain, in which reference TRBV25-1 and TRBJ2-3 provide the parts outside the CDR3, is EADIYQTPRYLVIGTGKKITLECSQTMGHDKMYWYQQDPGMELHLIHYSYGVNSTEKGDLSSESTVSRIRTEHFPLTLESARPSHTSQYLCASTGRGQGFTDTQYFGPGTRLTVL.

The chain joins TRBV7-9 to TRBJ2-1; TRBD1 is a possible D gene (6 bases). This CDR3 has 14 amino acids. V was pared by 5 bases and J by 7 bases, with 15 bases between. Germline-derived CDR1 and CDR2 are SEHNR and FQNEAQ (reference sequence). CDR3 protein: CASSPGTNKNEQFF. DNA of the CDR3: TGTGCCAGCAGCCCTGGGACAAACAAGAATGAGCAGTTCTTC.

This clone was counted a few times. J is TRBJ1-6 and V is TRBV2; D is possibly TRBD1 (6 bases). Germline-derived CDR1 and CDR2 are SNHLY and FYNNEI. V lost 5 bases and J 9 bases, leaving 17 bases between the germline ends. There are 15 residues in the CDR3. CDR3 nucleotides: TGTGCCAGCAGTTCAGAGGGGGTAGTACTTTCACCCCTCCACTTT. This gives the protein CASSSEGVVLSPLHF.

This rearrangement joins TRBV18 to TRBJ2-6; a possible D gene is TRBD1 (5 bases). V was cut by 2 bases and J by 0 bases, with 11 bases left in between. Looked up from germline, CDR1 is KGHSH and CDR2 is LQKENI. The CDR3 extends over 17 amino acids. CDR3: CASSPYYQGSGANVLTF. The CDR3, as DNA: TGTGCCAGCTCACCATACTACCAGGGCTCTGGGGCCAACGTCCTGACTTTC.

V gene TRBV10-3 combines with J gene TRBJ1-2, with D unresolved. V gave up 3 bases and J gave up 1 base, with 6 bases separating them. Germline-derived CDR1 and CDR2 are ENHRY and SYGVKD. The CDR3 totals 13 residues. For the CDR3, the DNA is TGTGCCATCAGTGAACAAATTAACTATGGCTACACCTTC. It is translated as CAISEQINYGYTF.

V usage is TRBV7-2 and J usage is TRBJ1-5, with TRBD1 identical over 9 bases. This CDR3 is built from 16 residues. V shed 5 bases, J shed 2 bases, and the junction held 7 bases outside the gene matches. CDR1 is SGHTA and CDR2 is FQGNSA in the germline V gene. CDR3 coding DNA: TGTGCCAGCAGCCCACAGGGGGCGCTTGGCAATCAGCCCCAGCATTTT. Translation gives CASSPQGALGNQPQHF.

The J gene is TRBJ2-1, the V gene TRBV6-5, with 10 bases matching TRBD1. The CDR3 runs 15 residues. V was clipped by 8 bases and J by 6 bases; unmatched bases: 10. The germline gives CDR1 MNHEY, CDR2 SVGAGI. DNA of the CDR3: TGTGCCAGCTTACCGGGACAGGGGTCCGTCAATGAGCAGTTCTTC. Protein sequence: CASLPGQGSVNEQFF.

This chain connects TRBV28 to TRBJ1-2, with TRBD1 as a possible D gene (6 bases). V shed 5 bases and J shed 0 bases, with 16 bases lying between them. The CDR3 runs 16 residues. Germline CDR1 and CDR2: MDHEN and SYDVKM. CDR3 DNA: TGTGCCAGCAGTGCCGCAGGGGTCGGAGCTAACTATGGCTACACCTTC. This codes for CASSAAGVGANYGYTF.

The rearrangement uses TRBV6-5 and TRBJ2-2; tentatively, D is TRBD1 (5 bases). Between the trimmed V and J ends, which lost 6 bases and 6 bases, there was a span of 14 bases. The V gene's germline CDR1 is MNHEY and CDR2 SVGAGI. The CDR3 has 14 amino acids. The CDR3 protein is CASRFPRVAGELFF. The DNA for the CDR3 is TGTGCCAGCAGATTTCCCAGGGTCGCCGGGGAGCTGTTTTTT.

V gene TRBV29-1 combines with J gene TRBJ1-3, with D possibly being TRBD1 (5 bases). Germline CDR1 reads SQVTM; CDR2 reads ANQGSEA. V lost 6 bases and J lost 5, with 14 bases in between. This CDR3 has 13 amino acids. CDR3 loop: CSVAGDGRNTIYF. CDR3 sequence (DNA): TGCAGCGTCGCGGGGGACGGTAGAAACACCATATATTTT.